The T cell receptor (beta chain) under discussion was sequenced for a study of Ad26.COV2.S vaccination and SARS-CoV-2 variants. Across the whole study: Ad26.COV2.S was injected intramuscularly once or twice, 56 days apart. Regarding the study as a whole: Relative to placebo recipients, vaccine recipients exhibited elevated spike-specific TCR breadth.

Treatment: some 20 received Ad26.COV2.S at low or high dose, single or two shots; five or six received placebo; per-sample allocation not given. Collection of samples fell on day 63 after the first vaccine or placebo injection. Donation came from an adult in Boston who was aged 18-55 years. Germline CDR1 and CDR2: GTSNPN and SVGIG (reference sequence). The CDR3 has 13 residues. The ends were cut back, 4 bases at V and 8 bases at J, with 17 bases in the middle. Of note for this clone: Its antigen remains unknown.

Assay: immunoSEQ multiplex PCR; the TCRdb copy retains only in-frame clones and omits some. This table holds about 400,000 clones, 70% to 90% found once. The sample in question was peripheral blood, obtained in a trial of Ad26.COV2.S vaccine versus placebo. The genes are TRBV30 and TRBJ1-1, with D perhaps matching TRBD1 (5 bases). The source of this sequence is a person aged 18-65 years who received the Ad26.COV2.S COVID-19 vaccine or a placebo. Here the CDR3 DNA reads TGTGCCTGGACCCTAGTAAATGACAGAGAAGCTTTCTTT. It encodes CAWTLVNDREAFF.